This TCR beta chain was profiled in a study of CD8+ T cells in alopecia areata. Following RNA extraction, reverse transcription yielded cDNA that acted as the sequencing template. The repertoire was sequenced with immunoSEQ multiplex PCR; TCRdb's copy has only in-frame clones and lacks some. The repertoire holds around 210,000 clones, with around three fifths as singletons. This clonotype was obtained from a human donor in good health. The sequenced sample was CD8+ T cells sorted from blood.

The CDR3 DNA follows: TGCGCCAGCAGCTCGGGACTAGCGGGGACCCGGGAGCAGTTCTTC. Its protein product is CASSSGLAGTREQFF. The J gene is TRBJ2-1, the V gene TRBV5-1; 13 bases fit TRBD2. V lost 3 bases to trimming and J lost 10 bases; unmatched junction nucleotides: 7. CDR1 and CDR2 from the germline V gene are SGHRS and YFSETQ. The CDR3 contains 15 residues.